This T cell receptor beta chain was recorded in a study of memory CD4+ T cells and cytomegalovirus serostatus. Turning to the study itself: Of the healthy Belgian adults, eight or nine were CMV seropositive and 20 to 30 seronegative.

General study points: About 40% of the roughly 150 known CMV-associated TCRbeta sequences appeared in CD4+ memory.

Single viable CD3+CD4+CD8-CD45RO+ cells were sorted as the memory CD4+ T cells. Sequencing used immunoSEQ multiplex PCR; TCRdb keeps in-frame clones, though not all of them. Found here are 50,000 to 75,000 clones, 82% of them singletons; the top ten hold 0.85% to 0.95%. CDR1 and CDR2 from the germline V gene are SGHKS and YYEKEE (reference sequence). V lost 6 bases, J lost 8 bases, and 11 bases stayed unmatched. The CDR3 runs to 15 residues. Comment on this clone: Its cognate antigen is unknown.

The V call is TRBV5-5, the J call TRBJ2-1, with 10 nucleotides matching TRBD1. Sequenced input: memory CD4+ T cells from blood. The sequence came from an adult in good health and CMV-seronegative. The CDR3 bases are TGTGCCAGCAACCCCGGGACAGGGGCCCTGGATGAGCAGTTCTTC. Translating gives CASNPGTGALDEQFF.